What follows are 18 T cell receptor beta chains derived from one specimen sequenced in a study of blood T cell repertoires in COVID-19. Here immunoSEQ multiplex PCR was the method, and the copy in TCRdb shows in-frame clones only, minus some. The data show 220,000 or so clones, approximately 82% seen once. The sample was peripheral blood. The source of these receptors is a woman older than 75 with acute or convalescent COVID-19.

This clone came up a few times. The chain joins TRBV14 to TRBJ2-3; TRBD1 matches 8 bases. Per the germline V gene, CDR1 is SGHDN and CDR2 is FVKESK. The junction had 7 bases not matched to a gene; V was cut back by 5 bases and J by 3 bases. The CDR3 extends over 15 amino acids. CDR3 loop: CASSYGQGETDTQYF. The CDR3 nucleotides read TGTGCCAGCAGCTACGGACAGGGTGAGACAGATACGCAGTATTTT.

The chain has TRBV6-5 and TRBJ2-7, with a weak D call TRBD2 (5 bases). The germline CDR1 and CDR2 sequences are MNHEY and SVGAGI. This CDR3 is built from 14 residues. V gave up 6 bases and J gave up 4 bases, with 16 bases separating them. The CDR3 region has the DNA TGTGCCAGCAGCGTGGAGGTAGCGATGTACGAGCAGTACTTC. Protein: CASSVEVAMYEQYF.

The rearrangement joins TRBV6-6 to TRBJ2-3; D is ambiguous. This CDR3 has 11 residues. The V gene lost 6 bases and the J gene lost 6 bases, with 7 bases spanning the gap. Looked up from germline, CDR1 is MNHNY and CDR2 is SVGAGI (reference sequence). Here the CDR3 reads CASSSVDTQYF. The DNA for the CDR3 is TGTGCCAGCAGCAGCGTCGATACGCAGTATTTT.

V usage is TRBV6-6 and J usage is TRBJ2-3; D unclear. Germline values: CDR1 MNHNY, CDR2 SVGAGI (reference sequence). The CDR3 is 12 amino acids. The germline V and J ends were trimmed by 2 bases and 5 bases, with 5 bases remaining between them. The chain's CDR3 is CASSYPLDTQYF. As DNA, the CDR3 is TGTGCCAGCAGTTACCCTCTAGATACGCAGTATTTT.

This chain joins TRBV5-1 and TRBJ1-6, with D possibly matching TRBD1 (5 bases). CDR3 length: 15 amino acids. Germline CDR1 and CDR2: SGHRS and YFSETQ. V gave up 0 bases and J gave up 7 bases, with 11 bases separating them. The CDR3 spells CASSLEGRVNSPLHF. The DNA for the CDR3 is TGCGCCAGCAGCTTGGAGGGCAGGGTAAATTCACCCCTCCACTTT.

V gene TRBV4-1 combines with J gene TRBJ2-2; D possibly corresponds to TRBD2 (6 bases). Germline CDR1 MGHRA, CDR2 YSYEKL. V lost 5 bases and J 2 bases, leaving 9 bases between the germline ends. This CDR3 has 14 amino acids. DNA of the CDR3: TGCGCCAGCAGCTTCGGGGGTAACACCGGGGAGCTGTTTTTT. Encoded protein: CASSFGGNTGELFF.

This clone was recorded once. This chain joins TRBV9 and TRBJ2-5; 7 bases are a match to TRBD2. Losses at the gene ends were 3 bases for V and 2 bases for J; bases not matched to a gene: 4. Germline CDR1 and CDR2: SGDLS and YYNGEE. The CDR3 is made up of 14 amino acids. CDR3 DNA: TGTGCCAGCAGCGCGGGGGGAACACAAGAGACCCAGTACTTC. Its translation is CASSAGGTQETQYF.

This chain uses TRBV6-5 with TRBJ1-6, with 7 bases fitting TRBD1. Germline V gene sequence: CDR1 MNHEY, CDR2 SVGAGI. The V and J ends lost 6 bases and 8 bases, in that order; junction bases with no gene match: 7. The CDR3 covers 14 residues. CDR3 nucleotides: TGTGCCAGCAGGTTAGGGGGCAGGCATTCACCCCTCCACTTT. Its translation: CASRLGGRHSPLHF.

This clone was seen a handful of times. The chain is built from TRBV5-6 and TRBJ1-1; 7 bases fit TRBD1. The V gene's germline CDR1 is SGHDT and CDR2 YYEEEE. The CDR3 spans 13 residues. Trimming removed 4 bases from V and 1 base from J; junction bases left unmatched: 1. The DNA for the CDR3 is TGTGCCAGCAGCCGACAGGGGAACACTGAAGCTTTCTTT. This gives the protein CASSRQGNTEAFF.

The chain is built from TRBV7-2 and TRBJ2-1; perhaps TRBD1 as D (5 bases). This CDR3 has 14 residues. From germline, CDR1 is SGHTA and CDR2 FQGNSA. Trimming left V 4 bases short and J 5 bases short, with 12 bases between. The CDR3 reads CASSYRDSNNEQFF. The CDR3 DNA reads as TGTGCCAGCAGCTACCGAGACAGCAACAATGAGCAGTTCTTC.

This clone appeared a few times. The chain carries TRBV7-6 and TRBJ1-6; tentatively, D is TRBD1 (5 bases). V was clipped by 4 bases and J by 11 bases, with 18 bases between them. Germline loops: CDR1 SGHVS, CDR2 FNYEAQ. The CDR3 consists of 15 residues. CDR3 residues: CASSSGGDPRTPLHF. The DNA of the CDR3 is TGTGCCAGCAGCTCCGGGGGGGACCCGCGAACACCCCTCCACTTT.

A few counts support this clone. J is TRBJ1-6 and V is TRBV5-1, with 9 bases that match TRBD1. The CDR3 runs to 14 residues. With V trimmed by 0 bases and J by 8 bases, 0 bases remained unmatched. The germline V gene encodes CDR1 SGHRS and CDR2 YFSETQ. DNA of the CDR3: TGCGCCAGCAGCTTGGGACAGGGGGATTCACCCCTCCACTTT. Translating gives CASSLGQGDSPLHF.

The J gene is TRBJ1-2, the V gene TRBV20-1, with no clear D. V was cut by 4 bases and J by 4 bases, with 4 bases left in between. The CDR3 totals 10 residues. Germline CDR1 DFQATT, CDR2 SNEGSKA (reference sequence). CDR3 region: CSAIIYGYTF. CDR3 nucleotide sequence: TGCAGTGCTATAATCTATGGCTACACCTTC.

The chain combines TRBV6-4 with TRBJ1-2; 12 bases are a match to TRBD1. Germline values: CDR1 MRHNA, CDR2 SNTAGT. The V and J ends lost 2 bases and 8 bases, in that order; junction bases with no gene match: 6. CDR3 size: 15 residues. CDR3 sequence: CASSDRDRGHRGYTF. CDR3 in DNA: TGTGCCAGCAGTGACAGGGACAGGGGGCATAGGGGCTACACCTTC.

V and J are TRBV28 and TRBJ2-7, with 12 bases identical to TRBD2. Germline CDR1 reads MDHEN; CDR2 reads SYDVKM. The junction had 14 bases not matched to a gene; V was cut back by 7 bases and J by 7 bases. This CDR3 region has 16 residues. CDR3 region: CASTGLAGTYPREQYF. DNA for the CDR3: TGTGCCAGCACTGGACTAGCGGGGACCTACCCTCGTGAGCAGTACTTC.

This chain joins TRBV19 and TRBJ1-1, with 8 nucleotides matching TRBD1. Trimming removed 5 bases from V and 5 bases from J; junction bases left unmatched: 4. The germline V gene encodes CDR1 LNHDA and CDR2 SQIVND (reference sequence). The length of the CDR3 is 13 residues. The CDR3 nucleotides are TGTGCCAGTAGTGCCGACAGGGGAACTGAAGCTTTCTTT. Translated: CASSADRGTEAFF.

V is TRBV28 and J is TRBJ1-1, with TRBD1 as a possible D gene (6 bases). Germline V CDR1 and CDR2: MDHEN, SYDVKM. V gave up 4 bases and J gave up 1 base, with 10 bases separating them. The CDR3 loop spans 14 amino acids. The CDR3 is CASSSGQRNTEAFF. CDR3 sequence (DNA): TGTGCCAGCAGTTCCGGACAGCGGAACACTGAAGCTTTCTTT.

V usage is TRBV14 and J usage is TRBJ1-2; 10 nucleotides match TRBD1. The V gene end was trimmed by 3 bases and the J gene end by 5 bases; junction bases not matched to a gene: 9. CDR3 size: 16 residues. Germline-derived CDR1 and CDR2 are SGHDN and FVKESK. The CDR3 spells CASSQGTGAFGYGYTF. CDR3 in DNA: TGTGCCAGCAGCCAGGGGACAGGGGCTTTCGGTTATGGCTACACCTTC.